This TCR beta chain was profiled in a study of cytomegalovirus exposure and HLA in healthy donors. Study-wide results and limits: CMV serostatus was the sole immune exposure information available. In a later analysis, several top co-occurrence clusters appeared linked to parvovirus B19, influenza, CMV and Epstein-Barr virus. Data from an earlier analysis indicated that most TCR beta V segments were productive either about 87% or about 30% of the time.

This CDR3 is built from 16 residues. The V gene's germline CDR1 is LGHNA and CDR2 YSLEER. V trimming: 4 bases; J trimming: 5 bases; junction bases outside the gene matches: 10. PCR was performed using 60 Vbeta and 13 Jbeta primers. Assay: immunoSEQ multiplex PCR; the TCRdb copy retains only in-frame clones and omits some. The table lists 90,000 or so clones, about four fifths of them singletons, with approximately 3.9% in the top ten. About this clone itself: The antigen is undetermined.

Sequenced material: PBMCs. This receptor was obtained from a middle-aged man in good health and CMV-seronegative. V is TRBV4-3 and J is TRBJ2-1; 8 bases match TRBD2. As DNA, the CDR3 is TGCGCCAGCAGCCGGGGTCCCGGGAGGGGAGACAATGAGCAGTTCTTC. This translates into CASSRGPGRGDNEQFF.